This T cell receptor beta chain emerged from a study of T cell changes during pregnancy in multiple sclerosis. Here immunoSEQ multiplex PCR was the method, and the copy in TCRdb shows in-frame clones only, minus some. The sample has under 95,000 clones, 90% to 95% seen once; the top ten hold about 0.72%. Germline V lookup: CDR1 SQVTM, CDR2 ANQGSEA. The CDR3 covers 14 residues. With 4 bases removed from V and 2 bases from J, the gap between germline ends came to 14 bases. Material: peripheral blood, obtained in the second trimester of pregnancy. This receptor was taken from a female donor in good health, enrolled as a control in a pregnancy study. V and J are TRBV29-1 and TRBJ2-5, with D perhaps TRBD2 (6 bases). The CDR3 DNA follows: TGCAGCGTTGTCGTTGTTGGGGGGCAAGAGACCCAGTACTTC. This gives the protein CSVVVVGGQETQYF. Filled out from reference TRBV29-1 and TRBJ2-5, the complete variable domain reads SAVISQKPSRDICQRGTSLTIQCQVDSQVTMMFWYRQQPGQSLTLIATANQGSEATYESGFVIDKFPISRPNLTFSTLTVSNMSPEDSSIYLCSVVVVGGQETQYFGPGTRLLVL.